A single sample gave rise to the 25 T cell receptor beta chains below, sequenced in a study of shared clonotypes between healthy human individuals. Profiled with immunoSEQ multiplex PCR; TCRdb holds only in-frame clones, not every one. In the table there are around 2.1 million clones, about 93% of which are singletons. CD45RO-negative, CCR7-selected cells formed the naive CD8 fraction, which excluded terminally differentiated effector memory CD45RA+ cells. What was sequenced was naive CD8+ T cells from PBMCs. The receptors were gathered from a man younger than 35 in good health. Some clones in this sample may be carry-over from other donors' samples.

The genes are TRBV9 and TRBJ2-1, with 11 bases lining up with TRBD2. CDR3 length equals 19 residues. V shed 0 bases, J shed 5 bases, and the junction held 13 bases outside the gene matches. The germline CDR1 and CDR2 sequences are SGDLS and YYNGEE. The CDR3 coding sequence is TGTGCCAGCAGCGTAGGACTCCGAAAGACTAGCGGGATGGACAATGAGCAGTTCTTC. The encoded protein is CASSVGLRKTSGMDNEQFF.

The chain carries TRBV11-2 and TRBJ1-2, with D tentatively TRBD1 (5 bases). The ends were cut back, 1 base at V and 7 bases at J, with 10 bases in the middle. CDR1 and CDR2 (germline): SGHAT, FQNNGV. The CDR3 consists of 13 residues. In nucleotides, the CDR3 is TGTGCCAGCAGCTTAGGCAGGGATCGTGGCTACACCTTC. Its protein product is CASSLGRDRGYTF.

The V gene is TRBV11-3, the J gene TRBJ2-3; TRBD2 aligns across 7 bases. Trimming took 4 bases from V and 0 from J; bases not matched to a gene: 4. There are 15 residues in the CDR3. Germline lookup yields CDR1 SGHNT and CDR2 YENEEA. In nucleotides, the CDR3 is TGTGCCAGCAGCTCCCGGGGGGAGAGCACAGATACGCAGTATTTT. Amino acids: CASSSRGESTDTQYF.

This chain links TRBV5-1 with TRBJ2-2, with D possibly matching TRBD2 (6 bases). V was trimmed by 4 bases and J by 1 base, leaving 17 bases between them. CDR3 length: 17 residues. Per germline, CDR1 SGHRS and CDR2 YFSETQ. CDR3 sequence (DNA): TGCGCCAGCAGCGTAAACCGGGACTCCGAGAACACCGGGGAGCTGTTTTTT. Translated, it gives CASSVNRDSENTGELFF. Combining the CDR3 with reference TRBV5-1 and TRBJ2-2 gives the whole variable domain KAGVTQTPRYLIKTRGQQVTLSCSPISGHRSVSWYQQTPGQGLQFLFEYFSETQRNKGNFPGRFSGRQFSNSRSEMNVSTLELGDSALYLCASSVNRDSENTGELFFGEGSRLTVL.

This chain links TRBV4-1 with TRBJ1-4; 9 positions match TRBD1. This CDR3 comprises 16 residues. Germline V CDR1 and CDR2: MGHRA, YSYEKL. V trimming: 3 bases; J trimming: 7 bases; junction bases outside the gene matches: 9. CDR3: CASSHLAGTGPEKLFF. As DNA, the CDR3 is TGCGCCAGCAGCCACCTAGCCGGGACAGGGCCTGAAAAACTGTTTTTT.

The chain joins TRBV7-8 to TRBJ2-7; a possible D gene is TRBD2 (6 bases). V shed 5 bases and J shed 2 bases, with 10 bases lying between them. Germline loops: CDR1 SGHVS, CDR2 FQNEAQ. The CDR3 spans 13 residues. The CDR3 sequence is CASSEGLTYEQYF. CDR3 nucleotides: TGTGCCAGCAGCGAGGGACTCACCTACGAGCAGTACTTC. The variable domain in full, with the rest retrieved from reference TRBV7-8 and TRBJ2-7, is GAGVSQSPRYKVAKRGQDVALRCDPISGHVSLFWYQQALGQGPEFLTYFQNEAQLDKSGLPSDRFFAERPEGSVSTLKIQRTQQEDSAVYLCASSEGLTYEQYFGPGTRLTVT.

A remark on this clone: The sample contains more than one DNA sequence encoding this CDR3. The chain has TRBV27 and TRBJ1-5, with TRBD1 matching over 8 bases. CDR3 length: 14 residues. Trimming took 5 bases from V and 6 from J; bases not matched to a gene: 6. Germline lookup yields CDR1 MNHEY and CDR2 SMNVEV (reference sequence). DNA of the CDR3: TGTGCCAGCAGTCCCTGGACAGGGAGTCAGCCCCAGCATTTT. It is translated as CASSPWTGSQPQHF.

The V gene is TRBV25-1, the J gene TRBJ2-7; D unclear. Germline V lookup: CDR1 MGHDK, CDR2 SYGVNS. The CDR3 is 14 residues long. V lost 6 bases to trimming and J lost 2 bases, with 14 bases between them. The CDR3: CASRGYPEPYEQYF. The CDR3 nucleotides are TGTGCCAGCAGAGGCTACCCGGAGCCCTACGAGCAGTACTTC.

CDR3 nucleotide sequence: TGTGCCAGCAGCCCCGGGACTAGCTCTGGCAATGAGCAGTTCTTC. Translated, it gives CASSPGTSSGNEQFF. The chain recombines TRBV9 with TRBJ2-1; 9 bases line up with TRBD2. Germline V CDR1 and CDR2: SGDLS, YYNGEE. The ends lost 4 bases at V and 6 bases at J; junction bases unmatched: 8. CDR3 length: 15 amino acids.

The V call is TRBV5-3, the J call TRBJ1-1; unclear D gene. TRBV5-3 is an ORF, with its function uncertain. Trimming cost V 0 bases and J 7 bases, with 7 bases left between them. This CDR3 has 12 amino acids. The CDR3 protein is CARSLGGVEAFF. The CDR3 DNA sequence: TGTGCCAGAAGCTTGGGCGGGGTTGAAGCTTTCTTT.

CDR3 protein: CATALGYRSEAFF. The CDR3 DNA reads TGTGCCACCGCCTTGGGGTATCGCTCTGAAGCTTTCTTT. The chain couples TRBV6-5 to TRBJ1-1; D is unresolved. CDR1 is MNHEY and CDR2 is SVGAGI in the germline V gene. Trimming shortened V by 10 bases and J by 6 bases, and 18 bases separated the two germline ends. The CDR3 sequence is 13 residues long.

CDR3 sequence: CASILGGPRAYNEQFF. CDR3 DNA sequence: TGTGCCAGCATCCTGGGAGGGCCCCGGGCTTACAATGAGCAGTTCTTC. This chain connects TRBV7-9 to TRBJ2-1; 7 bases map to TRBD2. This CDR3 contains 16 residues. From germline, CDR1 is SEHNR and CDR2 FQNEAQ (reference sequence). V was pared by 7 bases and J by 4 bases, with 13 bases of the junction left unmatched.

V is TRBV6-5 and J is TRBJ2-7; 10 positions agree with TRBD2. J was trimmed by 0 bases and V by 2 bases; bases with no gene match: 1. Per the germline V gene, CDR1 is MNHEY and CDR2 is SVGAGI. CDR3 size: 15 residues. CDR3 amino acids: CASSYLAGVSYEQYF. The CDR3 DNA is TGTGCCAGCAGTTACCTAGCGGGAGTCTCCTACGAGCAGTACTTC.

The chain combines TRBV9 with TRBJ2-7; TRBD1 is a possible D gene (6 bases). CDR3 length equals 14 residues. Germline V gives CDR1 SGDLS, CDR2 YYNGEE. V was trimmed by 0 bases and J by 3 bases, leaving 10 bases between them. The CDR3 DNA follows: TGTGCCAGCAGCGTAGGGACAGAGGACTACGAGCAGTACTTC. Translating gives CASSVGTEDYEQYF.

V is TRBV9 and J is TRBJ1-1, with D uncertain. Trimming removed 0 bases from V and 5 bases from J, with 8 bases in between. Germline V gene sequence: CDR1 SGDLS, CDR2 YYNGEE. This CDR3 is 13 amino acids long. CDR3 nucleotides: TGTGCCAGCAGCGTAGCCGTAACTACTGAAGCTTTCTTT. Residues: CASSVAVTTEAFF.

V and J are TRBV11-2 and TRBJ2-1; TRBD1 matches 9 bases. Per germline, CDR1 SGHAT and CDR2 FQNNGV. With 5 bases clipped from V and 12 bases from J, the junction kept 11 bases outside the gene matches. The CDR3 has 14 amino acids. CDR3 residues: CASSRTGAHLGQFF. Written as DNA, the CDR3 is TGTGCCAGCAGCAGGACAGGGGCCCACCTGGGGCAGTTCTTC.

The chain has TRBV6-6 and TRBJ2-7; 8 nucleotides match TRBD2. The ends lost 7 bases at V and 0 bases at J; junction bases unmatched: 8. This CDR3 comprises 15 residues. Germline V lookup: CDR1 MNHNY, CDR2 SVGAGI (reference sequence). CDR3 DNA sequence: TGTGCCAGCACCGGGAGGGGGGCGGACTCCTACGAGCAGTACTTC. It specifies CASTGRGADSYEQYF.

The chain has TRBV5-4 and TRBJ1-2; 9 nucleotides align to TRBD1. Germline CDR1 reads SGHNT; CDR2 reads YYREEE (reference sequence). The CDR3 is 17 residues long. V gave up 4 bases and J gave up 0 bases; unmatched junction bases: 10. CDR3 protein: CASSPGQGGLANYGYTF. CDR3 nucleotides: TGTGCCAGCAGCCCGGGACAGGGAGGCTTAGCTAACTATGGCTACACCTTC.

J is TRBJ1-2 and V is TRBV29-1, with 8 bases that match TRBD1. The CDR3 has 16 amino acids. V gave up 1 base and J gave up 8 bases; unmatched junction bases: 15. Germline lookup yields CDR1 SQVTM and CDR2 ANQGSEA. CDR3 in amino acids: CSVEVGQGARPWGYTF. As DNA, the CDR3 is TGCAGCGTTGAAGTGGGCCAGGGGGCGCGACCGTGGGGCTACACCTTC.

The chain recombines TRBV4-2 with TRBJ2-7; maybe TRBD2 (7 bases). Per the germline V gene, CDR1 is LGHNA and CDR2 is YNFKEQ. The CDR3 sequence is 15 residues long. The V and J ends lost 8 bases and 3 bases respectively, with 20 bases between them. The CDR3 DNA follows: TGTGCCAGCGGACCAGGGAGGGGGGCGAACTACGAGCAGTACTTC. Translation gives CASGPGRGANYEQYF.

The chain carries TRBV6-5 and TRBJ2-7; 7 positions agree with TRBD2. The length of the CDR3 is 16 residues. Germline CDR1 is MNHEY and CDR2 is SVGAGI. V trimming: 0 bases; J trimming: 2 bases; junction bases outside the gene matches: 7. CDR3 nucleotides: TGTGCCAGCAGTTACTCGATCCCGGGAGGTACCTACGAGCAGTACTTC. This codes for CASSYSIPGGTYEQYF.

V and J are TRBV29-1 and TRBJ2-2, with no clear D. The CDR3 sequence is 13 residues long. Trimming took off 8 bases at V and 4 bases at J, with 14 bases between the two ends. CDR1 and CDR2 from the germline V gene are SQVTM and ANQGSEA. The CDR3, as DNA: TGCAGCATACGATTAGTGTTCACCGGGGAGCTGTTTTTT. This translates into CSIRLVFTGELFF.

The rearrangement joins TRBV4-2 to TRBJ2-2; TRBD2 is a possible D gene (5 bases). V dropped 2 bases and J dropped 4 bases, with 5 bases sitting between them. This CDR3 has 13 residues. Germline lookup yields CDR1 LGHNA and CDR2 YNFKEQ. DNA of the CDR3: TGTGCCAGCAGCCAACTAGCCACCGGGGAGCTGTTTTTT. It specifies CASSQLATGELFF.

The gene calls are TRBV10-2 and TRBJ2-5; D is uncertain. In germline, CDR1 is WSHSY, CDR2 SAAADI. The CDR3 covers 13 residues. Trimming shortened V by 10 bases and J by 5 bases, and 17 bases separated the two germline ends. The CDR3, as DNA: TGCGCCACCTTCCTTCATCCAAGGGAGACCCAGTACTTC. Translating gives CATFLHPRETQYF.

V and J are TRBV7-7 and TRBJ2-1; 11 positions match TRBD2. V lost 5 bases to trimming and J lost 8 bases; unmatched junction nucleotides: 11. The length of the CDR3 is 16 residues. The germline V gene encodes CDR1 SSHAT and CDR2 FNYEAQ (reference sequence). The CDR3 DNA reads TGTGCCAGCAGCCAAGGACTAGCGGGTCTTATGGATGAGCAGTTCTTC. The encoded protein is CASSQGLAGLMDEQFF.